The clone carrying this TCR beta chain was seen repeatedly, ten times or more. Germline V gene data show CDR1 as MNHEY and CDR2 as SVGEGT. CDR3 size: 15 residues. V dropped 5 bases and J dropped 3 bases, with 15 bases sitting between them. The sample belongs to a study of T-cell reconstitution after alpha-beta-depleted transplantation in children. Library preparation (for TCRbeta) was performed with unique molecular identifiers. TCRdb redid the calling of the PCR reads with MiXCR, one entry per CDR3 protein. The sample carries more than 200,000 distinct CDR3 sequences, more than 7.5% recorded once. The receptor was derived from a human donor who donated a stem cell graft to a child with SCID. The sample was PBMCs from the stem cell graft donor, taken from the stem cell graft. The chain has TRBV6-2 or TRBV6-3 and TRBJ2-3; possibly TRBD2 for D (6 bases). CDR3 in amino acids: CASSLTGGVTDTQYF. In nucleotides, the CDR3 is TGTGCCAGCAGTCTAACCGGAGGGGTTACAGATACGCAGTATTTT.